This T cell receptor beta chain was recorded in a study of shared clonotypes between healthy human individuals. Among the donors, all were Caucasian adults who lived in Nashville, Tennessee. Genomic DNA came from about 92 million PBMCs in unsorted samples. This CDR3 comprises 15 residues. The V end was cut by 1 base, the J end by 8 bases, with 14 bases between. Germline CDR1 MNHNS, CDR2 SASEGT. With ten immunoSEQ deep assay plates, unsorted PBMC DNA underwent sequencing. Some clones are missing from TCRdb's copy, which holds only in-frame ones; the method was immunoSEQ multiplex PCR. Seen here are some 530,000 clones, 81% observed once, and the top ten hold roughly an eighth.

The genes are TRBV6-1 and TRBJ1-4, with a possible D match to TRBD1 (6 bases). Material for sequencing was PBMCs. The origin of this receptor is a woman aged 35 to 49 in good health. Some clones in this sample may be carry-over from other donors' samples. DNA for the CDR3: TGTGCCAGCAGTGAAGGGACAGCCTTTTCCGAAAAACTGTTTTTT. Translated: CASSEGTAFSEKLFF.